The 30 T cell receptor beta chains in this list originate from one sample, sequenced in a study of cytomegalovirus exposure and HLA in healthy donors. Vbeta (60) and Jbeta (13) primers were used in the PCR. The assay was immunoSEQ multiplex PCR, and TCRdb's table has in-frame clones only and misses some. The sample totals 150,000 to 200,000 clones. Material for sequencing was PBMCs. These TCRs come from a man aged 30 to 45 in good health and CMV-seronegative.

The rearrangement joins TRBV18 to TRBJ1-3; 7 nucleotides align to TRBD1. V gave up 5 bases and J gave up 0 bases; unmatched junction bases: 7. In germline, CDR1 is KGHSH, CDR2 LQKENI. The CDR3 sequence is 16 residues long. CDR3 residues: CASSSGQPNSGNTIYF. The CDR3 DNA sequence: TGTGCCAGCTCATCGGGACAGCCAAACTCTGGAAACACCATATATTTT.

V and J are TRBV30 and TRBJ1-5; D uncertain. Germline CDR1 GTSNPN, CDR2 SVGIG (reference sequence). The CDR3 has 14 residues. V lost 1 base and J lost 3, with 10 bases in between. The DNA of the CDR3 is TGTGCCTGGAGTGGGATGCAGGACAATCAGCCCCAGCATTTT. It specifies CAWSGMQDNQPQHF.

The chain links TRBV5-1 to TRBJ1-1; D call uncertain. This CDR3 has 15 amino acids. Trimming took 0 bases from V and 0 from J, leaving 9 bases between them. Germline V gives CDR1 SGHRS, CDR2 YFSETQ. CDR3 in DNA: TGCGCCAGCAGCTTGGCAGGAAGACTGAACACTGAAGCTTTCTTT. Encoded protein: CASSLAGRLNTEAFF.

This chain joins TRBV6-1 and TRBJ1-4; D not certain. Trimming cost V 4 bases and J 8 bases, with 11 bases left between them. CDR3 length equals 13 residues. Germline lookup yields CDR1 MNHNS and CDR2 SASEGT. Here the CDR3 reads CASSGRLVEKLFF. CDR3 nucleotides: TGTGCCAGCAGTGGGCGGTTGGTAGAAAAACTGTTTTTT.

The DNA for the CDR3 is TGTGCCAGCAGTTCTCATCCCCTTACGGGGAAAGCCGTTTGGAGCAATCAGCCCCAGCATTTT. This gives the protein CASSSHPLTGKAVWSNQPQHF. V gene TRBV27 combines with J gene TRBJ1-5, with D hard to call. Trimming cost V 4 bases and J 1 base, with 29 bases left between them. Germline V gene data show CDR1 as MNHEY and CDR2 as SMNVEV (reference sequence). The CDR3 loop spans 21 amino acids.

This chain uses TRBV4-1 with TRBJ2-1; 12 nucleotides align to TRBD2. Per germline, CDR1 MGHRA and CDR2 YSYEKL. This CDR3 has 16 residues. V dropped 4 bases and J dropped 6; count of bases not matched to a gene: 7. CDR3 nucleotide sequence: TGCGCCAGCAGCCTTCTAGCGGGAGGGCCGAGCAATGAGCAGTTCTTC. Translated, it gives CASSLLAGGPSNEQFF.

The genes are TRBV19 and TRBJ2-3; D is undetermined. The ends were cut back, 4 bases at V and 1 base at J, with 15 bases in the middle. CDR1 and CDR2 from the germline V gene are LNHDA and SQIVND (reference sequence). The CDR3 has 16 residues. CDR3 in amino acids: CASSTRQAIGTDTQYF. The CDR3 DNA is TGTGCCAGTAGTACCAGGCAAGCTATTGGCACAGATACGCAGTATTTT.

V usage is TRBV18 and J usage is TRBJ2-2; D ambiguous. V lost 2 bases, J lost 2 bases, and 6 bases lay in between. This CDR3 contains 14 residues. Per the germline V gene, CDR1 is KGHSH and CDR2 is LQKENI. This chain's CDR3 is CASSPGLNTGELFF. In DNA, the CDR3 is TGTGCCAGCTCACCAGGGCTCAACACCGGGGAGCTGTTTTTT.

The chain links TRBV7-9 to TRBJ1-3; 7 bases are a match to TRBD1. CDR3 length: 15 amino acids. The trim removed 5 bases at V and 2 bases at J, leaving 6 bases unmatched. CDR1 SEHNR and CDR2 FQNEAQ come from the germline V gene (reference sequence). This CDR3 is CASSVWQGAGNTIYF. The CDR3 DNA is TGTGCCAGCAGCGTCTGGCAGGGGGCTGGAAACACCATATATTTT.

This chain connects TRBV19 to TRBJ2-5; 10 nucleotides match TRBD2. This CDR3 contains 18 residues. The ends lost 1 base at V and 4 bases at J; junction bases unmatched: 12. Per germline, CDR1 LNHDA and CDR2 SQIVND (reference sequence). The CDR3 protein is CASSIGTSGSFPGETQYF. CDR3 coding DNA: TGTGCCAGTAGTATAGGGACTAGCGGATCCTTCCCTGGAGAGACCCAGTACTTC.

The chain is built from TRBV11-2 and TRBJ2-5; a possible D gene is TRBD2 (6 bases). Germline V gives CDR1 SGHAT, CDR2 FQNNGV. Trimming took 8 bases from V and 4 from J, leaving 11 bases between them. This CDR3 is 12 amino acids long. The CDR3 loop is CASGLGLETQYF. DNA for the CDR3: TGTGCCAGCGGGTTGGGACTAGAGACCCAGTACTTC. The full variable domain, completed using reference TRBV11-2 and TRBJ2-5, is EAGVAQSPRYKIIEKRQSVAFWCNPISGHATLYWYQQILGQGPKLLIQFQNNGVVDDSQLPKDRFSAERLKGVDSTLKIQPAKLEDSAVYLCASGLGLETQYFGPGTRLLVL.

This chain links TRBV2 with TRBJ2-7, with D maybe TRBD2 (5 bases). Germline-derived CDR1 and CDR2 are SNHLY and FYNNEI. V was clipped by 4 bases and J by 1 base, with 11 bases between them. This CDR3 is 14 amino acids long. As DNA, the CDR3 is TGTGCCAGCAGTGTGCAGGACTCTTCCTACGAGCAGTACTTC. This gives the protein CASSVQDSSYEQYF. Variable domain in full (rest from reference TRBV2 and TRBJ2-7): EPEVTQTPSHQVTQMGQEVILRCVPISNHLYFYWYRQILGQKVEFLVSFYNNEISEKSEIFDDQFSVERPDGSNFTLKIRSTKLEDSAMYFCASSVQDSSYEQYFGPGTRLTVT.

The rearrangement uses TRBV5-1 and TRBJ2-7, with a weak D call TRBD1 (5 bases). The germline V gene encodes CDR1 SGHRS and CDR2 YFSETQ. V was shortened by 4 bases and J by 0 bases, with 14 bases between the two germline ends. The CDR3 is 15 residues long. The CDR3 DNA sequence: TGCGCCAGCAGCGGGGCCGGCCGTAGCTCCTACGAGCAGTACTTC. This translates into CASSGAGRSSYEQYF.

This rearrangement joins TRBV25-1 to TRBJ1-1; D is undetermined. Deletions cut 0 bases from V and 1 base from J, with 9 bases between. In germline, CDR1 is MGHDK, CDR2 SYGVNS. This CDR3 spans 15 amino acids. Here the CDR3 reads CASSEYGEGNTEAFF. CDR3 nucleotide sequence: TGTGCCAGCAGTGAATACGGGGAGGGGAACACTGAAGCTTTCTTT. The whole variable domain, remainder taken from reference TRBV25-1 and TRBJ1-1, is EADIYQTPRYLVIGTGKKITLECSQTMGHDKMYWYQQDPGMELHLIHYSYGVNSTEKGDLSSESTVSRIRTEHFPLTLESARPSHTSQYLCASSEYGEGNTEAFFGQGTRLTVV.

The V and J genes are TRBV5-4 and TRBJ1-2, with a tentative D call TRBD1 (6 bases). Germline CDR1 reads SGHNT; CDR2 reads YYREEE (reference sequence). This CDR3 comprises 14 residues. Trimming stripped 2 bases from V and 7 bases from J, with 15 bases between. The CDR3 bases are TGTGCCAGCAGCTTCAAACAGGGTTTCGGTGGCTACACCTTC. This encodes CASSFKQGFGGYTF.

The rearrangement uses TRBV11-3 and TRBJ2-7; TRBD2 matches at 10 bases. Germline CDR1 reads SGHNT; CDR2 reads YENEEA. With 8 bases clipped from V and 5 bases from J, the junction kept 12 bases outside the gene matches. The CDR3 covers 15 residues. The CDR3 is CASGPPGLAYNEQYF. CDR3 DNA: TGTGCCAGCGGACCGCCGGGACTAGCGTACAACGAGCAGTACTTC.

This CDR3 is CAISGDTRDEQFF. CDR3 DNA sequence: TGTGCCATCAGTGGTGACACCAGGGATGAGCAGTTCTTC. The rearrangement joins TRBV10-3 to TRBJ2-1; maybe TRBD1 (5 bases). Germline CDR1 ENHRY, CDR2 SYGVKD. Trimming took 4 bases from V and 8 from J, leaving 12 bases between them. The CDR3 totals 13 residues.

CDR3 sequence reads: CASSYLGVNTEAFF. The CDR3 coding sequence is TGTGCCAGCAGCTACCTCGGAGTGAACACTGAAGCTTTCTTT. The rearrangement joins TRBV11-2 to TRBJ1-1; no definite D call. V was clipped by 4 bases and J by 0 bases, with 9 bases between them. Germline loops: CDR1 SGHAT, CDR2 FQNNGV. The CDR3 spans 14 residues.

The gene calls are TRBV5-1 and TRBJ2-1; 13 nucleotides agree with TRBD2. The CDR3 totals 15 residues. The J segment lost 10 bases and the V segment lost 2 bases, leaving 6 bases of the junction unmatched. Germline V lookup: CDR1 SGHRS, CDR2 YFSETQ. This CDR3 is CASSFEGLAGSEQFF. In DNA, the CDR3 is TGCGCCAGCAGCTTCGAGGGACTAGCGGGATCAGAGCAGTTCTTC.

V is TRBV7-3 and J is TRBJ2-3; 11 bases line up with TRBD1. Germline trimming cut 4 bases from V and 1 base from J; bases unmatched to any gene: 10. The CDR3 is 18 residues long. Germline V gene data show CDR1 as SGHTA and CDR2 as FQGTGA. In DNA form, the CDR3 reads TGTGCCAGCAGCTCCCGGACAGGGGGCATCCATCGCACAGATACGCAGTATTTT. Protein sequence: CASSSRTGGIHRTDTQYF.

V is TRBV30 and J is TRBJ2-3; D may be TRBD2 (6 bases). CDR3 length equals 15 residues. Germline values: CDR1 GTSNPN, CDR2 SVGIG (reference sequence). V dropped 5 bases and J dropped 0 bases, with 15 bases sitting between them. The CDR3 reads CAWGLKGTSTDTQYF. CDR3 bases: TGTGCCTGGGGCCTTAAGGGGACTAGCACAGATACGCAGTATTTT.

This chain links TRBV4-1 with TRBJ1-5; 8 bases agree with TRBD1. Germline V gives CDR1 MGHRA, CDR2 YSYEKL. V was pared by 2 bases and J by 5 bases, with 11 bases of the junction left unmatched. The length of the CDR3 is 17 residues. The DNA for the CDR3 is TGCGCCAGCAGCCAACGTAGGGCAGGGGGCGGGGATCAGCCCCAGCATTTT. Amino acids: CASSQRRAGGGDQPQHF.

V usage is TRBV6-5 and J usage is TRBJ2-3; 8 bases line up with TRBD1. Germline V gives CDR1 MNHEY, CDR2 SVGAGI. Trimming at V came to 4 bases and at J to 3 bases, leaving 9 bases not matched to a gene. The length of the CDR3 is 16 residues. The CDR3 loop is CASSSTTGGRTDTQYF. CDR3 sequence (DNA): TGTGCCAGCAGTTCCACTACAGGGGGTAGGACAGATACGCAGTATTTT.

The gene calls are TRBV18 and TRBJ2-3, with TRBD2 matching 10 bases. The CDR3 loop spans 17 amino acids. V shed 1 base and J 7 bases; nucleotides not matched to a gene: 11. Germline V gene sequence: CDR1 KGHSH, CDR2 LQKENI. The CDR3 protein is CASSPLPAGGNLYTQYF. In DNA, the CDR3 is TGTGCCAGCTCACCACTCCCAGCGGGAGGGAACCTTTATACGCAGTATTTT.

This chain uses TRBV7-2 with TRBJ2-7, with D uncertain. V was cut by 1 base and J by 0 bases, with 7 bases left in between. Germline loops: CDR1 SGHTA, CDR2 FQGNSA. The CDR3 runs to 14 residues. CDR3 region: CASSLEQPSYEQYF. For the CDR3, the DNA is TGTGCCAGCAGCTTAGAACAGCCCTCCTACGAGCAGTACTTC.

This chain uses TRBV6-5 with TRBJ1-2; a weak D match, TRBD1 (5 bases). V lost 1 base, J lost 0 bases, and 9 bases lay in between. The germline CDR1 and CDR2 sequences are MNHEY and SVGAGI. The CDR3 totals 15 residues. The CDR3 loop is CASSYWGRTNYGYTF. CDR3 sequence (DNA): TGTGCCAGCAGTTACTGGGGCAGAACTAACTATGGCTACACCTTC.

This CDR3 is CASSLAGGYSYEQYF. The CDR3, as DNA: TGTGCCAGCAGCTTGGCAGGGGGCTACTCCTACGAGCAGTACTTC. J is TRBJ2-5 and V is TRBV5-6; the match to TRBD1 covers 8 bases. With the DNA end fitting TRBJ2-7 better, the J assignment may be wrong. The germline V gene has CDR1 SGHDT and CDR2 YYEEEE. The CDR3 spans 15 residues.

This CDR3 is CASSEGDITGELFF. DNA of the CDR3: TGTGCCAGCAGTGAAGGGGACATCACCGGGGAGCTGTTTTTT. J is TRBJ2-2 and V is TRBV2, with a possible D match to TRBD1 (6 bases). V lost 1 base and J 4 bases, leaving 7 bases between the germline ends. Germline V gives CDR1 SNHLY, CDR2 FYNNEI. The CDR3 sequence is 14 residues long.

J is TRBJ1-5 and V is TRBV6-1, with TRBD1 identical over 7 bases. V dropped 1 base and J dropped 2; count of bases not matched to a gene: 2. Germline V lookup: CDR1 MNHNS, CDR2 SASEGT. CDR3 length equals 15 residues. CDR3 in DNA: TGTGCCAGCAGTGAAGACACAGGGGGCAATCAGCCCCAGCATTTT. It yields the protein CASSEDTGGNQPQHF.

The chain combines TRBV5-1 with TRBJ2-5, with a possible D match to TRBD2 (5 bases). The CDR3 is 14 amino acids. From germline, CDR1 is SGHRS and CDR2 YFSETQ. V was trimmed by 2 bases and J by 0 bases, leaving 8 bases between them. As DNA, the CDR3 is TGCGCCAGCAGCTTCGAGGGCCACCAAGAGACCCAGTACTTC. Residues: CASSFEGHQETQYF.